This TCR beta chain was obtained from a study of blood T cell repertoires in COVID-19. Participants came from about two dozen US areas, aged roughly 18 to 95 years. Grouping used clinical history reported by participants in a survey and questionnaire. Two negative PCRs, clearance, or symptom resolution characterized the recovered Cohort 3 donors. The table came from immunoSEQ multiplex PCR; TCRdb's copy has only in-frame clones and leaves some out. The sample contains approximately 440,000 clones, 90% of which appear only once. The table lists this clone with a count of one. This CDR3 has 13 amino acids. Germline values: CDR1 SGHDT, CDR2 YYEEEE. After removal of 2 bases from V and 10 bases from J, the junction contained 7 bases not matched to a gene.

Sequenced material: PBMCs or T cells enriched from blood (not recorded which). J is TRBJ1-2 and V is TRBV5-6, with TRBD1 matching over 8 bases. The source of this sequence is a man aged 18-30 years who had recovered from COVID-19. CDR3 coding DNA: TGTGCCAGCAGCTTAAGGACAGGGAAGGTCTACACCTTC. It translates to CASSLRTGKVYTF.